This entry features one TCR beta chain sequence. Its antigen target is currently unknown. The input lacks base qualities; no much larger clone sits a single base away. The donors were healthy, HIV-negative adults with no recently reported acute infections or vaccinations. All donors were Caucasian adults living in Nashville, Tennessee, USA. CD4+ T cells were enriched through magnetic negative selection, after which naive cells were positively selected on CD45RA and the remaining negative fraction served as the memory subset. Blood was collected by leukapheresis, and PBMCs were isolated by Ficoll-Histopaque density gradient centrifugation and then cryopreserved in liquid nitrogen vapor phase. Analytical flow cytometry was used to check the purity and quantity of each magnetically sorted T cell population. Each sorted fraction had its genomic DNA isolated and then quantified by UV absorbance on a Nanodrop 2000c.

The source of the sample is a study of shared clonotypes between healthy human individuals (dated by TCRdb to 2020 to 2021). The study in broad terms: The cohort included three men and a couple of women between 18 and 49 years of age. Different laboratories and diverse techniques were used to prepare libraries and sequence TCR repertoires, to increase sequencing depth and limit assay-specific biases. Each donor's leukapheresis produced roughly between roughly 0.85 and 9.5 billion PBMCs. For each donor, CD4 naive and CD4 memory were each given three plates, CD8 naive was given two plates, and CD8 memory was given one plate. The study deeply sequenced blood TCR repertoires of five healthy adults to estimate repertoire size and the extent of clonotype sharing between individuals. What the research found in general, with its limitations: Naive subsets generally had larger estimated clonotype richness than memory subsets. Incomplete sequencing was indicated by rarefaction of sorted-subset datasets, despite the large sequencing depth. The genetic and exposure-history diversity represented was limited by the small number of donors. Higher generation probabilities were observed for clonotypes shared by all four sorted-subset donors than for non-shared clonotypes. Across four donors, roughly 5% of naive CD4, over 3% of naive CD8, about 2% of memory CD4, and 0.3% to 0.45% of memory CD8 clonotypes were shared. Pairwise subsampling indicated that sequencing depth was expected to affect the degree of clonotype sharing among donors. Only blood was sampled, and tissue TCR repertoires likely differ from those in blood.

Using the deep immunoSEQ assay, multiplex PCR amplified TCR CDR3 regions from genomic DNA. Extracted genomic DNA from each cell subset was spread evenly across all wells of several immunoSEQ 96-well plates, with each plate serving as a replicate. Each replicate PCR for sorted subsets received about 220 ng genomic DNA, equal to roughly 30,000 T cell genomes. The purified libraries were quantified using a Qubit 3.0 fluorometer, sized with a Bioanalyzer 2100, and then quantified again using the KAPA Library Quantification kit. A separate single-read 150-cycle Illumina NextSeq 550 flow cell was used to sequence each immunoSEQ 96-well plate. As for the original processing: Because the immunoSEQ output held only junctional sequences and lacked quality scores, the filtering could not match the filtering applied to full-length reads. To assign V/J genes and CDR3, sequences were annotated against IMGT germline references using PyIR, a Python wrapper for IgBLAST v1.9. Reads were filtered out if the reads had weak V/J assignments (E-value above 1e-6), no CDR3, stop codons, out-of-frame junctions, or ambiguous translated residues. A V3J clonotype was defined by an identical inferred V gene, J gene, and CDR3 amino acid sequence. Percentage overlap between repertoires was computed as shared unique clonotypes divided by the size of the smaller repertoire. Richness of each repertoire was evaluated using RTK rarefaction, the Chao1 estimator, and Recon v2.1 estimates of unobserved clonotypes. Generation probabilities were computed with OLGA for all TCRbeta clonotypes obtained by the gDNA method from a few donors. This immuneACCESS table, as held by TCRdb, lists in-frame sequences with V and J called but not all clones. Of the missing ones, under half trace to an unresolved V gene in checked studies; the others have no known cause. V, J and clone size derive from that table, while D and trimming were established from the DNA sequence. The table for this sample lists roughly 2.2 million clones; approximately 90% of them were counted only once. The ten largest clones add up to 0.37% of the sample.

V is pared back by 3 bases and J by 0 bases, with 8 bases lying between the germline termini. From a lookup of the germline V gene (reference sequence), CDR1 and CDR2 are LNHDA and SQIVND. Its CDR3 holds 14 amino acids, cysteine through phenylalanine. The DNA shown is the 42-base CDR3, in frame from base 1. The rearranged segments are TRBV19 and TRBJ1-1; the D gene assignment is ambiguous. Sequencing input: naive CD4+ T cells from PBMCs. The cell subset or site label, read with the paper, signifies: CD45RA+ positively selected. The receptor was isolated from a man aged 18 to 30 in good health. Some clones in this sample may be carry-over from other donors' samples. The CDR3 region has the sequence CASSMGNMNTEAFF. Read as DNA, the sequence is TGTGCCAGTAGTATGGGGAACATGAACACTGAAGCTTTCTTT.